Listed here are 13 T cell receptor beta chains from one sample, sequenced in a study of blood T cell repertoires in COVID-19. Using immunoSEQ multiplex PCR, the repertoire was profiled, and TCRdb retains in-frame clones only, with some absent. The sample holds 88,000 or so clones; 75% to 90% are singletons and the top ten take approximately 6.8%. The sample was peripheral blood. The receptors originated from a man between 60 and 75 years old with acute or convalescent COVID-19.

The chain is built from TRBV24-1 and TRBJ1-6; D perhaps matches TRBD1 (5 bases). Trimming stripped 0 bases from V and 8 bases from J, with 13 bases between. The germline V gene has CDR1 KGHDR and CDR2 SFDVKD. The CDR3 extends over 16 amino acids. The DNA of the CDR3 is TGTGCCACCAGTGATTTGCTGCGGGGGAGTGATTCACCCCTCCACTTT. Protein: CATSDLLRGSDSPLHF.

The chain is built from TRBV11-2 and TRBJ1-1; D unclear. The CDR3 has 13 residues. Deletions cut 5 bases from V and 3 bases from J, with 10 bases between. Looked up from germline, CDR1 is SGHAT and CDR2 is FQNNGV. CDR3 sequence (DNA): TGTGCCAGCAGCCCTATTTTGGACACTGAAGCTTTCTTT. It is translated as CASSPILDTEAFF. Variable domain in full (rest from reference TRBV11-2 and TRBJ1-1): EAGVAQSPRYKIIEKRQSVAFWCNPISGHATLYWYQQILGQGPKLLIQFQNNGVVDDSQLPKDRFSAERLKGVDSTLKIQPAKLEDSAVYLCASSPILDTEAFFGQGTRLTVV.

J is TRBJ2-1 and V is TRBV5-5; TRBD2 matches at 11 bases. The CDR3 runs 15 residues. J lost 12 bases, V lost 4 bases, and 12 bases had no gene match. The germline CDR1 and CDR2 sequences are SGHKS and YYEKEE (reference sequence). As DNA, the CDR3 is TGTGCCAGCAGCCTACCGGGACTAGCGGCCGTAGTGCAGTTCTTC. It encodes CASSLPGLAAVVQFF.

V and J are TRBV6-5 and TRBJ2-1; TRBD1 might be the D (6 bases). Per germline, CDR1 MNHEY and CDR2 SVGAGI. V lost 6 bases and J lost 8, with 17 bases in between. The CDR3 contains 14 residues. CDR3 region: CASRVRQGYHEQFF. CDR3 DNA: TGTGCCAGCAGGGTAAGGCAGGGGTACCATGAGCAGTTCTTC.

This clone appeared a single time. The junction and the germline gene differ at one end; a read error may be behind it. The chain couples TRBV12-3 or TRBV12-4 to TRBJ1-2; 7 nucleotides agree with TRBD1. This CDR3 contains 11 residues. The CDR3 region is CASSLDRELAF. CDR3 nucleotides: TGTGCCAGCAGTCTCGACAGGGAACTCGCCTTC.

This chain links TRBV6-5 with TRBJ1-4, with TRBD1 matching over 8 bases. V shed 7 bases and J 7 bases; nucleotides not matched to a gene: 8. The CDR3 contains 14 residues. Per germline, CDR1 MNHEY and CDR2 SVGAGI. This CDR3 reads CASTVDRGIEKLFF. Written as DNA, the CDR3 is TGTGCCAGCACCGTCGACAGGGGAATTGAAAAACTGTTTTTT.

In DNA form, the CDR3 reads TGTGCCAGTAGTATGTCCCGGGGCTCCTATAATTCACCCCTCCACTTT. Protein: CASSMSRGSYNSPLHF. V usage is TRBV19 and J usage is TRBJ1-6; D is uncertain. Trimming removed 3 bases at V and 0 bases at J, with 9 bases between. The CDR3 is made up of 16 amino acids. CDR1 LNHDA and CDR2 SQIVND come from the germline V gene (reference sequence).

The V gene is TRBV7-2, the J gene TRBJ2-1, with 12 positions matching TRBD2. This CDR3 region has 15 residues. Looked up from germline, CDR1 is SGHTA and CDR2 is FQGNSA. Trimming removed 7 bases from V and 9 bases from J; junction bases left unmatched: 10. The chain's CDR3 is CASTLRLAGGGEQFF. CDR3 DNA: TGTGCCAGCACTCTCCGGCTAGCGGGGGGGGGTGAGCAGTTCTTC.

The V and J genes are TRBV18 and TRBJ2-1; 8 bases match TRBD2. Germline CDR1 reads KGHSH; CDR2 reads LQKENI. Trimming removed 4 bases from V and 6 bases from J; junction bases left unmatched: 8. The CDR3 is made up of 15 amino acids. As DNA, the CDR3 is TGTGCCAGCTCACGACCAAGCGGGAGACTCAATGAGCAGTTCTTC. Residues: CASSRPSGRLNEQFF. Full variable domain (outside the CDR3, taken from reference TRBV18 and TRBJ2-1): NAGVMQNPRHLVRRRGQEARLRCSPMKGHSHVYWYRQLPEEGLKFMVYLQKENIIDESGMPKERFSAEFPKEGPSILRIQQVVRGDSAAYFCASSRPSGRLNEQFFGPGTRLTVL.

The chain is built from TRBV4-1 and TRBJ2-3; a possible D gene is TRBD2 (6 bases). This CDR3 spans 18 amino acids. Trimming removed 1 base at V and 0 bases at J, with 17 bases between. Per the germline V gene, CDR1 is MGHRA and CDR2 is YSYEKL. The DNA for the CDR3 is TGCGCCAGCAGCCAAGGGCCGGGAGCCCGAACTAGCACAGATACGCAGTATTTT. Translating gives CASSQGPGARTSTDTQYF.

This sequence joins TRBV19 and TRBJ2-5; possibly TRBD2 for D (5 bases). There are 14 residues in the CDR3. Germline V gives CDR1 LNHDA, CDR2 SQIVND (reference sequence). Between the trimmed V and J ends, which lost 6 bases and 4 bases, there was a span of 15 bases. The CDR3 DNA follows: TGTGCCAGTAGCCCGGGGAGAGTATCAGAGACCCAGTACTTC. Its protein is CASSPGRVSETQYF.

This rearrangement joins TRBV7-9 to TRBJ2-5, with D perhaps matching TRBD2 (6 bases). The V and J ends lost 1 base and 4 bases respectively, with 10 bases between them. This CDR3 has 14 residues. Germline CDR1 reads SEHNR; CDR2 reads FQNEAQ (reference sequence). CDR3 in amino acids: CASSLDGGGETQYF. The CDR3 DNA reads TGTGCCAGCAGCTTAGACGGGGGTGGAGAGACCCAGTACTTC.

This clone was picked up one time. The chain links TRBV7-9 to TRBJ1-3; possible D gene TRBD1, 6 bases. The CDR3 has 15 amino acids. The germline V gene encodes CDR1 SEHNR and CDR2 FQNEAQ (reference sequence). V gave up 5 bases and J gave up 0 bases, with 11 bases separating them. The CDR3 sequence: CASSQGHNSGNTIYF. The CDR3 nucleotides are TGTGCCAGCAGCCAGGGACACAACTCTGGAAACACCATATATTTT. The whole variable domain, remainder taken from reference TRBV7-9 and TRBJ1-3, is DTGVSQNPRHKITKRGQNVTFRCDPISEHNRLYWYRQTLGQGPEFLTYFQNEAQLEKSRLLSDRFSAERPKGSFSTLEIQRTEQGDSAMYLCASSQGHNSGNTIYFGEGSWLTVV.